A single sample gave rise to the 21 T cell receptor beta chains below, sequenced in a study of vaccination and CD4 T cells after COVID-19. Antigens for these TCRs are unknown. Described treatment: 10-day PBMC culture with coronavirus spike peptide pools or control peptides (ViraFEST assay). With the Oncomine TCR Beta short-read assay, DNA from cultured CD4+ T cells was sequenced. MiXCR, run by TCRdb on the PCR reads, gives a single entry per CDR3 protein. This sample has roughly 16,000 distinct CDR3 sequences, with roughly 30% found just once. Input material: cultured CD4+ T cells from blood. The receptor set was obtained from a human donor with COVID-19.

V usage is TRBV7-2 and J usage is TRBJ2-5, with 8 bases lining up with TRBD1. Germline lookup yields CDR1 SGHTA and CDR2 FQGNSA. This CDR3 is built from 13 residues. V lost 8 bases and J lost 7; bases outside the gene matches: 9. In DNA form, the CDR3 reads TGTGCCAGCGCAGGGGGCGCTGAGGGGACCCAGTACTTC. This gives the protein CASAGGAEGTQYF.

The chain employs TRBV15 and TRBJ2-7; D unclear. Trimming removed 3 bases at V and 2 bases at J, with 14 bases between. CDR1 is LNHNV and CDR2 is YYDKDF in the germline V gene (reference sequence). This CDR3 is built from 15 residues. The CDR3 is CATSRGGFETYEQYF. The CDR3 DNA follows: TGTGCCACCAGCAGGGGCGGCTTCGAGACCTACGAGCAGTACTTC.

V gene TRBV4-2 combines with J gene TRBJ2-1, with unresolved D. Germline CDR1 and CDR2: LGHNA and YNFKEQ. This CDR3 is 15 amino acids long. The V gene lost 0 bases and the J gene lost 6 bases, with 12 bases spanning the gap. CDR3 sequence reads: CASSQELGALNEQFF. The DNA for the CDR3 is TGTGCCAGCAGCCAAGAATTAGGAGCGCTCAATGAGCAGTTCTTC.

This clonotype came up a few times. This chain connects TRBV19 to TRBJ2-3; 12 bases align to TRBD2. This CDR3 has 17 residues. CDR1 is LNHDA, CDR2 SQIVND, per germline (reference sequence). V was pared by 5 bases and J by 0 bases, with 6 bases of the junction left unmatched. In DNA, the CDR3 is TGTGCCAGTAGTCTCAAGGGACTAGCGGGTAGCACAGATACGCAGTATTTT. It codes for CASSLKGLAGSTDTQYF. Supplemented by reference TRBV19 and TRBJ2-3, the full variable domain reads DGGITQSPKYLFRKEGQNVTLSCEQNLNHDAMYWYRQDPGQGLRLIYYSQIVNDFQKGDIAEGYSVSREKKESFPLTVTSAQKNPTAFYLCASSLKGLAGSTDTQYFGPGTRLTVL.

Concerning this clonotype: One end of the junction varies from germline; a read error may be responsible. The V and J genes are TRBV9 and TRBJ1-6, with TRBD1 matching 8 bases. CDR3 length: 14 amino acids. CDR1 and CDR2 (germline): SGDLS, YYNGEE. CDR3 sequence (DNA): TGTGCCAGCAGCCCCGGACAGGGTATATCACCCTTCCACTTT. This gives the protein CASSPGQGISPFHF.

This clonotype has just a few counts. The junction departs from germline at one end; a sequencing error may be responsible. CDR3 protein: CASRLGAGDGEQFF. The DNA for the CDR3 is TGTGCCAGCCGTTTGGGAGCGGGGGATGGTGAGCAGTTCTTC. The chain carries TRBV27 and TRBJ2-1; TRBD2 matches at 8 bases. Per the germline V gene, CDR1 is MNHEY and CDR2 is SMNVEV (reference sequence). CDR3 length: 14 amino acids.

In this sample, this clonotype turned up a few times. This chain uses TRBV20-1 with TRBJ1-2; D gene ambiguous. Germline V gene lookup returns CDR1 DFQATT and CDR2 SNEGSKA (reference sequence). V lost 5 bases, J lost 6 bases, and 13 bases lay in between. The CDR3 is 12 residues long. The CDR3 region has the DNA TGCAGTGCTTCCATCGGGGTGGATGGCTACACCTTC. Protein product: CSASIGVDGYTF.

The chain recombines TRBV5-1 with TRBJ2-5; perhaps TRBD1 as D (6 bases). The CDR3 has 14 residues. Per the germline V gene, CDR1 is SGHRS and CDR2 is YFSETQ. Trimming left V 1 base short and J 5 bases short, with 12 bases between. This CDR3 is CASSLSGVRETQYF. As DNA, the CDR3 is TGCGCCAGCAGCTTGTCAGGGGTAAGGGAGACCCAGTACTTC.

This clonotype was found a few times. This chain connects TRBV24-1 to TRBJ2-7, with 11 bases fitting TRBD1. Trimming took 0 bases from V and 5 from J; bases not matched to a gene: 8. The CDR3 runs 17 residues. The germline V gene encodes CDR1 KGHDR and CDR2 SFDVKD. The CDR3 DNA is TGTGCCACCAGTGATTTGCAAAGGGACAGGGGGATAAACGAGCAGTACTTC. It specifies CATSDLQRDRGINEQYF.

The CDR3: CSVAGWTGSNYGYTF. The CDR3 DNA reads TGCAGCGTTGCAGGGTGGACAGGCTCGAACTATGGCTACACCTTC. The chain links TRBV29-1 to TRBJ1-2, with TRBD1 matching over 7 bases. With V trimmed by 4 bases and J by 2 bases, 10 bases remained unmatched. There are 15 residues in the CDR3. The germline CDR1 and CDR2 sequences are SQVTM and ANQGSEA. The whole variable domain, remainder taken from reference TRBV29-1 and TRBJ1-2, is SAVISQKPSRDICQRGTSLTIQCQVDSQVTMMFWYRQQPGQSLTLIATANQGSEATYESGFVIDKFPISRPNLTFSTLTVSNMSPEDSSIYLCSVAGWTGSNYGYTFGSGTRLTVV.

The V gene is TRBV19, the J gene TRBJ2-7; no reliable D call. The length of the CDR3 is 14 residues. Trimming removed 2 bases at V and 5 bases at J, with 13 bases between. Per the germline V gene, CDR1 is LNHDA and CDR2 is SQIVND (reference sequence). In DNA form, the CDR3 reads TGTGCCAGTAGTATAAATCCGGGCCGGAACGAGCAGTACTTC. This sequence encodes CASSINPGRNEQYF.

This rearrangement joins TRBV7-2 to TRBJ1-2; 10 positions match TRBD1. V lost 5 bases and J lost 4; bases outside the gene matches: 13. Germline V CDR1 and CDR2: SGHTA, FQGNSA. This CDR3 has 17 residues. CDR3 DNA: TGTGCCAGCAGCATACACAGCCCGGGACAGGGGAGCTATGGCTACACCTTC. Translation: CASSIHSPGQGSYGYTF. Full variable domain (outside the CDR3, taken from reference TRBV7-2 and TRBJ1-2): GAGVSQSPSNKVTEKGKDVELRCDPISGHTALYWYRQSLGQGLEFLIYFQGNSAPDKSGLPSDRFSAERTGGSVSTLTIQRTQQEDSAVYLCASSIHSPGQGSYGYTFGSGTRLTVV.

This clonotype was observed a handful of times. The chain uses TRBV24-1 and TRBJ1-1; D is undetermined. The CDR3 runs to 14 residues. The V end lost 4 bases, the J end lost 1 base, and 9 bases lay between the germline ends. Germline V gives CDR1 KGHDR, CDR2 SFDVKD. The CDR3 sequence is CATSDRMGNTEAFF. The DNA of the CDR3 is TGTGCCACCAGTGACAGAATGGGGAACACTGAAGCTTTCTTT.

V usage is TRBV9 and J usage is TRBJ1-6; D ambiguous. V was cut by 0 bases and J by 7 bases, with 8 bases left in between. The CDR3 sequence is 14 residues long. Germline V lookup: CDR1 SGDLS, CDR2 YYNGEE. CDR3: CASSVVPSNSPLHF. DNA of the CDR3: TGTGCCAGCAGCGTAGTCCCTAGCAATTCACCCCTCCACTTT.

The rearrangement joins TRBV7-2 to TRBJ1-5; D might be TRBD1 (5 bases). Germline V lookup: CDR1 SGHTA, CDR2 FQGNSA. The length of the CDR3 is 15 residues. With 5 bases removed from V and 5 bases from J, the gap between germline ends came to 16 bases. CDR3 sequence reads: CASSPPGGGDQPQHF. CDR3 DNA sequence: TGTGCCAGCAGCCCCCCGGGGGGGGGAGATCAGCCCCAGCATTTT.

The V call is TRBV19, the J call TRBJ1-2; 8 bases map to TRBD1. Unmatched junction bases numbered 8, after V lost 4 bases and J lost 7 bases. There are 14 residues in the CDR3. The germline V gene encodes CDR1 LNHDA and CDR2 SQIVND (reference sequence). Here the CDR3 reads CASSTRQGLGGYTF. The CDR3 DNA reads TGTGCCAGTAGTACTCGACAGGGGTTAGGTGGCTACACCTTC.

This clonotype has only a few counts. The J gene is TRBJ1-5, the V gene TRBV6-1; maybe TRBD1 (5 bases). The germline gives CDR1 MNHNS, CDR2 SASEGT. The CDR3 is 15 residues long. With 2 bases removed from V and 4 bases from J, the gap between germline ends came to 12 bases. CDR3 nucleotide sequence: TGTGCCAGCAGTGAAATGGGGCTTGGAAATCAGCCCCAGCATTTT. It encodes CASSEMGLGNQPQHF.

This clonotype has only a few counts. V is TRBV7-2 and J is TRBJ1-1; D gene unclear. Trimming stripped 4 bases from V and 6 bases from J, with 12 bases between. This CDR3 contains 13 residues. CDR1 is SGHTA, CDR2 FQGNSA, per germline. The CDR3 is CASSSGPGAEAFF. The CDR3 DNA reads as TGTGCCAGCAGCTCCGGGCCCGGGGCTGAAGCTTTCTTT.

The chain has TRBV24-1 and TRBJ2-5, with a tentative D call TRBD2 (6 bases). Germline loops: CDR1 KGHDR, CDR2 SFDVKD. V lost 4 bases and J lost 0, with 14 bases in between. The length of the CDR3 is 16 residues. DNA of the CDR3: TGTGCCACCAGTGACACCATTGGACTATACCAAGAGACCCAGTACTTC. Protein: CATSDTIGLYQETQYF.

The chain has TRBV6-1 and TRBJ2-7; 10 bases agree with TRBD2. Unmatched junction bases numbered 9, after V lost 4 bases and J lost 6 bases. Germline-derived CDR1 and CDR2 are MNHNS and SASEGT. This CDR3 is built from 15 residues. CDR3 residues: CASSAVAGGHLEQYF. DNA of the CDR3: TGTGCCAGCAGTGCGGTAGCGGGGGGCCATCTCGAGCAGTACTTC.

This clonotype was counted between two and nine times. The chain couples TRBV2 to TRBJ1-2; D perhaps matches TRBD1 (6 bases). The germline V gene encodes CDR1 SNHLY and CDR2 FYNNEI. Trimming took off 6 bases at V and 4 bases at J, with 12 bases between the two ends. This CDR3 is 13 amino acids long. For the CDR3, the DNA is TGTGCCAGCAGGGCAGGGGATCCCTATGGCTACACCTTC. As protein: CASRAGDPYGYTF.